Sequencing of this T cell receptor (beta chain) was carried out in a study of cytomegalovirus exposure and HLA in healthy donors. Whole-study results and caveats: Indistinguishable V segments such as TRBV6-2 and TRBV6-3 were excluded. Clonal expansion was found to be greater in HLA-associated TCR beta chains than in equally common others in a later analysis. The authors enumerated 150 to 200 TCR beta chains as linked to cytomegalovirus.

Notes on this clone: Its specificity is unknown.

The CDR3 is made up of 14 amino acids. Germline loops: CDR1 SQVTM, CDR2 ANQGSEA. J lost 4 bases, V lost 7 bases, and 3 bases had no gene match. 60 Vbeta and 13 Jbeta primers were used in PCR. Assay used: immunoSEQ multiplex PCR; TCRdb lists only in-frame clones, some missing. The data show 95,000 to 150,000 clones, with about 78% seen just once and about 8.2% held by the top ten. Sequenced input: PBMCs. The clonotype originates from a woman in her 40s in good health and CMV-seropositive. The chain carries TRBV29-1 and TRBJ2-1; TRBD2 aligns across 14 bases. CDR3 DNA: TGCAGCGGCGGGACTAGCGGGGGTTACAATGAGCAGTTCTTC. Encoded protein: CSGGTSGGYNEQFF.